The source of this T cell receptor (beta chain) is a study of OX40 agonist ivuxolimab in advanced cancers. Study-level background: Each dose-escalation patient presented with hepatocellular carcinoma, melanoma, renal cell or head and neck cancer. Therapy given before enrollment (anti-PD-1, anti-PD-L1 or anti-CTLA-4) was allowed, and around 40% had some. Overall study findings and caveats: CD8+ T cells showed, on average, more clonal expansion than CD4+ cells. Expansion of clones was among the lowest in partial responders at 0.1-3.0 mg/kg.

To note about this clone: Its antigen remains unknown.

Some clones are missing from TCRdb's copy, which holds only in-frame ones; the method was immunoSEQ multiplex PCR. This table has tens of thousands of clones, about 85% appearing once. Germline trimming cut 6 bases from V and 0 bases from J; bases unmatched to any gene: 18. In germline, CDR1 is MNHEY, CDR2 SMNVEV (reference sequence). The CDR3 loop spans 20 amino acids. The receptor was isolated from an adult with an advanced solid tumor such as melanoma, head and neck, liver or kidney cancer. Sequenced here: CD4+ or CD8+ T cells sorted from blood, sampled in a trial of the OX40 agonist ivuxolimab. The chain has TRBV27 and TRBJ1-5; 9 bases match TRBD1. The CDR3 spells CASRVDRGIGLRYSNQPQHF. The CDR3 bases are TGTGCCAGCAGAGTTGACAGGGGGATTGGTCTACGGTATAGCAATCAGCCCCAGCATTTT.